This T cell receptor beta chain appears in the sequencing data of a study of blood T cell repertoires in COVID-19. Germline values: CDR1 ENHRY, CDR2 SYGVKD. The CDR3 loop spans 15 amino acids. V shed 10 bases and J 1 base; nucleotides not matched to a gene: 12. Clones were sequenced by immunoSEQ multiplex PCR, and TCRdb holds only the in-frame ones, with some missing. This table has hundreds of thousands of clones, around nine tenths appearing once. The chain employs TRBV10-3 and TRBJ2-7; 8 bases agree with TRBD2. Sequenced material: peripheral blood. The receptor comes from a man aged 18 to 30 with active or convalescent COVID-19. The CDR3 sequence is CASRALAGLSYEQYF. The CDR3 nucleotides are TGTGCCAGCCGGGCCCTAGCGGGTCTTTCCTACGAGCAGTACTTC.